A single sample gave rise to the 6 T cell receptor beta chains below, sequenced in a study of T cell repertoires in cytomegalovirus infection. TCRdb analysed the reads with MiXCR anew, one entry per CDR3 protein. The data contain about 400,000 distinct CDR3 sequences, 15% to 20% of them singletons. What was sequenced was PBMCs. These receptor sequences come from a human donor in good health (CMV status not recorded). Some clones in this sample may be carry-over from other donors' samples.

The chain carries TRBV14 and TRBJ2-5, with TRBD1 matching over 7 bases. The CDR3 has 16 residues. The V gene end was trimmed by 5 bases and the J gene end by 6 bases; junction bases not matched to a gene: 15. Germline CDR1 SGHDN, CDR2 FVKESK. The CDR3 nucleotides are TGTGCCAGCAGCGAAAGGGACAGCTACTACCCCAAGACCCAGTACTTC. Translating it yields CASSERDSYYPKTQYF.

This clonotype has only a few counts. V and J are TRBV11-2 and TRBJ2-1, with D maybe TRBD1 (7 bases). The CDR3 sequence is 18 residues long. Germline assignment: CDR1 SGHAT and CDR2 FQNNGV. V shed 5 bases and J shed 7 bases, with 27 bases lying between them. CDR3 nucleotide sequence: TGTGCCAGCAGCACCCATGGCCTAGCGAAACCCAGGGGGAATGAGCAGTTCTTC. Translated: CASSTHGLAKPRGNEQFF.

This clonotype came up a few times. This chain links TRBV20-1 with TRBJ1-1, with 7 bases matching TRBD1. CDR1 and CDR2 (germline): DFQATT, SNEGSKA (reference sequence). This CDR3 spans 11 amino acids. This chain's CDR3 is CRAGGDTEAFF. For the CDR3, the DNA is TGCAGGGCAGGGGGTGACACTGAAGCTTTCTTT.

The genes are TRBV28 and TRBJ1-3; TRBD1 aligns across 8 bases. The CDR3 has 18 residues. CDR1 is MDHEN and CDR2 is SYDVKM in the germline V gene. The J segment lost 0 bases and the V segment lost 4 bases, leaving 11 bases of the junction unmatched. The CDR3 DNA follows: TGTGCCAGCAGTTCCCAGGGTCAGGGGGCCATCTCTGGAAACACCATATATTTT. Its protein product is CASSSQGQGAISGNTIYF.

In its sample, this clonotype was seen once. A much larger clonotype is one base distant, so this may be a read error. This chain connects TRBV7-4 to TRBJ2-5; D gene uncertain. The germline V gene has CDR1 SGHVT and CDR2 SQSDAQ. This CDR3 region has 14 residues. V was pared by 6 bases and J by 4 bases, with 15 bases between. The CDR3 nucleotides read TGTGCCAGCAGTCTACCGGGCCTCCGAGAGACCCAGTACTTC. Translating gives CASSLPGLRETQYF. The full variable domain, in which reference TRBV7-4 and TRBJ2-5 provide the parts outside the CDR3, is GAGVSQSPRYKVAKRGRDVALRCDSISGHVTLYWYRQTLGQGSEVLTYSQSDAQRDKSGRPSGRFSAERPERSVSTLKIQRTEQGDSAVYLCASSLPGLRETQYFGPGTRLLVL.

This CDR3 reads CASSYSGRVGEQYF. CDR3 in DNA: TGTGCCAGCAGTTACAGCGGGAGAGTGGGTGAGCAGTACTTC. J is TRBJ2-7 and V is TRBV2, with TRBD2 identical over 8 bases. V dropped 5 bases and J dropped 7; count of bases not matched to a gene: 10. Germline loops: CDR1 SNHLY, CDR2 FYNNEI. The CDR3 spans 14 residues.